One and the same sample provided the 13 T cell receptor beta chains below, sequenced in a study of cytomegalovirus exposure and HLA in healthy donors. The PCR employed 60 Vbeta primers together with 13 Jbeta primers. The assay was immunoSEQ multiplex PCR, and TCRdb's table has in-frame clones only and misses some. Of fewer than 250,000 clones in the sample, around nine tenths were seen once. The sequencing sample was made of PBMCs. The receptors derive from a woman under 30 in good health and CMV-seronegative.

This chain links TRBV19 with TRBJ1-6, with a weak D call TRBD1 (6 bases). The CDR3 sequence is 16 residues long. With 7 bases removed from V and 4 bases from J, the gap between germline ends came to 17 bases. Germline V gene lookup returns CDR1 LNHDA and CDR2 SQIVND (reference sequence). CDR3 sequence: CASTLFGTGYNSPLHF. CDR3 sequence (DNA): TGTGCCAGTACCCTATTTGGTACAGGGTATAATTCACCCCTCCACTTT.

The J gene is TRBJ2-1, the V gene TRBV9, with TRBD2 matching over 14 bases. The CDR3 runs to 20 residues. The germline V gene encodes CDR1 SGDLS and CDR2 YYNGEE. Trimming at V came to 0 bases and at J to 0 bases, leaving 8 bases not matched to a gene. CDR3 region: CASSVGQGTSGRSSYNEQFF. CDR3 in DNA: TGTGCCAGCAGCGTAGGACAGGGGACTAGCGGGAGATCCTCCTACAATGAGCAGTTCTTC.

This chain links TRBV19 with TRBJ1-5; TRBD1 is a possible D gene (6 bases). V lost 3 bases, J lost 8 bases, and 14 bases lay in between. The CDR3 covers 14 residues. Germline V gene data show CDR1 as LNHDA and CDR2 as SQIVND (reference sequence). The CDR3 is CASSIVGGREPQHF. For the CDR3, the DNA is TGTGCCAGTAGTATTGTGGGGGGGCGGGAGCCCCAGCATTTT.

V gene TRBV18 combines with J gene TRBJ2-7; 9 bases map to TRBD1. This CDR3 has 14 residues. The germline gives CDR1 KGHSH, CDR2 LQKENI. The J segment lost 3 bases and the V segment lost 3 bases, leaving 3 bases of the junction unmatched. Here the CDR3 DNA reads TGTGCCAGCTCACCGGGACAGGGAATCTACGAGCAGTACTTC. Protein sequence: CASSPGQGIYEQYF.

This clone was picked up one time. The chain couples TRBV7-2 to TRBJ2-3; 13 bases map to TRBD2. J lost 4 bases, V lost 5 bases, and 6 bases had no gene match. The CDR3 runs to 16 residues. CDR1 is SGHTA, CDR2 FQGNSA, per germline. The CDR3 bases are TGTGCCAGCAGCCCCGCGACTAGCGGGGGGTCAGATACGCAGTATTTT. It yields the protein CASSPATSGGSDTQYF.

The chain employs TRBV9 and TRBJ1-5, with D hard to call. Between the trimmed V and J ends, which lost 0 bases and 7 bases, there was a span of 11 bases. Germline V gives CDR1 SGDLS, CDR2 YYNGEE. This CDR3 spans 14 amino acids. CDR3 sequence reads: CASSVGEGGQPQHF. The CDR3 region has the DNA TGTGCCAGCAGCGTAGGTGAGGGAGGGCAGCCCCAGCATTTT.

The chain is built from TRBV25-1 and TRBJ1-2; possible D gene TRBD1, 5 bases. This CDR3 region has 16 residues. Germline CDR1 MGHDK, CDR2 SYGVNS. The V end lost 4 bases, the J end lost 5 bases, and 20 bases lay between the germline ends. CDR3 nucleotides: TGTGCCAGCAGTGTGACGACACGGGGGGGTCGTTATGGCTACACCTTC. Translating it yields CASSVTTRGGRYGYTF.

A remark on this clone: The sample has other DNA sequences that encode this CDR3 too. J is TRBJ2-3 and V is TRBV9, with 7 nucleotides matching TRBD2. The CDR3 loop spans 19 amino acids. Germline-derived CDR1 and CDR2 are SGDLS and YYNGEE. V was clipped by 3 bases and J by 2 bases; unmatched bases: 18. The CDR3 loop reads CASSGLGSGLDPYTDTQYF. CDR3 coding DNA: TGTGCCAGCAGCGGATTAGGGAGCGGACTAGATCCCTACACAGATACGCAGTATTTT.

This chain connects TRBV21-1 to TRBJ2-7; the D call in the table, TRBD2, was not verified against the DNA. TRBV21-1 is a listed pseudogene. This CDR3 region has 14 residues. The DNA of the CDR3 is TGTGCCAGCACCCCTCGGGAGCGGGCCTACGAGCAGTACTTC. Its protein product is CASTPRERAYEQYF.

About this clone: The sample holds other DNA sequences that translate to the same CDR3. V usage is TRBV14 and J usage is TRBJ2-1; 12 nucleotides agree with TRBD2. Germline CDR1 SGHDN, CDR2 FVKESK. The CDR3 is made up of 15 amino acids. V shed 4 bases, J shed 6 bases, and the junction held 4 bases outside the gene matches. The CDR3 protein is CASSPLAGGPNEQFF. In DNA, the CDR3 is TGTGCCAGCAGCCCCCTAGCGGGGGGGCCCAATGAGCAGTTCTTC.

Only a few counts were recorded for this clone. V and J are TRBV27 and TRBJ1-2; D unresolved. The CDR3 has 14 amino acids. Looked up from germline, CDR1 is MNHEY and CDR2 is SMNVEV (reference sequence). V lost 7 bases to trimming and J lost 0 bases, with 12 bases between them. As DNA, the CDR3 is TGTGCCAGCAAAGAGGGATCAGCTAACTATGGCTACACCTTC. Residues: CASKEGSANYGYTF.

The genes are TRBV28 and TRBJ1-1, with 7 bases fitting TRBD1. Per germline, CDR1 MDHEN and CDR2 SYDVKM. The CDR3 runs 13 residues. The ends lost 8 bases at V and 1 base at J; junction bases unmatched: 4. The CDR3 is CASQGVGNTEAFF. The CDR3 bases are TGTGCCAGCCAGGGGGTTGGGAACACTGAAGCTTTCTTT.

V gene TRBV5-4 combines with J gene TRBJ1-2; D is unresolved. The CDR3 totals 12 residues. The germline gives CDR1 SGHNT, CDR2 YYREEE (reference sequence). The V end lost 0 bases, the J end lost 6 bases, and 6 bases lay between the germline ends. The CDR3 coding sequence is TGTGCCAGCAGCTTGGAGCCGGATGGCTACACCTTC. Amino acids: CASSLEPDGYTF.